This entry concerns a single T cell receptor (beta chain). Its antigen is unknown. These data belong to a study of follicular helper T cells after annual influenza vaccination. Across the study: Blood was drawn on days 0, 7 and 28 after vaccination. Overall study findings and caveats: ICOS-CD38- cTfh most often held earlier Day 7 ICOS+CD38+ clones. Recurrent ICOS+CD38+ cTfh clonotypes included tetramer and AIM influenza-specific ones.

V was pared by 7 bases and J by 0 bases, with 15 bases between. This CDR3 spans 15 amino acids. CDR1 and CDR2 (germline): MNHEY, SVGAGI. TCRdb's copy holds only in-frame clones and misses some; the assay was immunoSEQ multiplex PCR. The table records 8,500 to 9,000 clones, 80% to 90% of them present only once. Time point reported: 2014-2015 season, 7 days after vaccination. The origin of this receptor is an adult who received the influenza vaccine. Material: CXCR5+ CD38- circulating T follicular helper cells from blood, obtained 7 days after influenza vaccination. Sample subset: circulating Tfh, non-naive CD4+CXCR5+PD-1+ (ICOS+CD38+ or ICOS-CD38-). The gene calls are TRBV6-5 and TRBJ1-1; D unresolved. CDR3 sequence reads: CASKPPGGLNTEAFF. The CDR3 coding sequence is TGTGCCAGCAAACCTCCGGGCGGCCTGAACACTGAAGCTTTCTTT.